Following are 22 T cell receptor beta chains from one sample sequenced in a study of blood T cell repertoires in COVID-19. Some clones are missing from TCRdb's copy, which holds only in-frame ones; the method was immunoSEQ multiplex PCR. The sample shows hundreds of thousands of clones, roughly 82% of them seen only once. Sequenced material: peripheral blood. These TCRs come from a woman of 80 years or more with COVID-19, enrolled during active disease.

V gene TRBV5-4 combines with J gene TRBJ1-1; D ambiguous. CDR3 length: 14 residues. V lost 5 bases and J 3 bases, leaving 14 bases between the germline ends. Germline CDR1 is SGHNT and CDR2 is YYREEE (reference sequence). This CDR3 reads CASSVGAVDTEAFF. CDR3 sequence (DNA): TGTGCCAGCAGTGTTGGAGCGGTCGACACTGAAGCTTTCTTT.

The J gene is TRBJ1-1, the V gene TRBV27, with TRBD1 matching 7 bases. V dropped 5 bases and J dropped 1; count of bases not matched to a gene: 10. The CDR3 is made up of 16 amino acids. Germline-derived CDR1 and CDR2 are MNHEY and SMNVEV (reference sequence). The CDR3 region has the DNA TGTGCCAGCAGTCTAGGGGGGACAGCTGCGAACACTGAAGCTTTCTTT. This encodes CASSLGGTAANTEAFF.

The V and J genes are TRBV28 and TRBJ2-2; TRBD1 might be the D (6 bases). Germline V gives CDR1 MDHEN, CDR2 SYDVKM. There are 20 residues in the CDR3. The V and J ends lost 7 bases and 1 base respectively, with 28 bases between them. Here the CDR3 reads CASKSRLYLGGQKNTGELFF. In nucleotides, the CDR3 is TGTGCCAGCAAGAGTCGCCTCTACCTGGGCGGACAGAAGAACACCGGGGAGCTGTTTTTT.

The chain employs TRBV27 and TRBJ2-1, with 15 bases that match TRBD2. Germline trimming cut 2 bases from V and 6 bases from J; bases unmatched to any gene: 11. This CDR3 is 19 amino acids long. Germline CDR1 is MNHEY and CDR2 is SMNVEV (reference sequence). DNA for the CDR3: TGTGCCAGCAGTTTAAGGGGACTAGCGGGGGGTGTGGTAGGCAATGAGCAGTTCTTC. This codes for CASSLRGLAGGVVGNEQFF.

This chain links TRBV2 with TRBJ1-5, with 9 bases that match TRBD1. From germline, CDR1 is SNHLY and CDR2 FYNNEI. The CDR3 is 13 residues long. Trimming cost V 7 bases and J 5 bases; bases outside gene matches: 3. The DNA of the CDR3 is TGTGCCAGCAACAGGGGGCGCGATCAGCCCCAGCATTTT. It yields the protein CASNRGRDQPQHF.

The genes are TRBV29-1 and TRBJ2-1, with TRBD2 matching over 12 bases. V was clipped by 5 bases and J by 6 bases; unmatched bases: 5. The CDR3 runs 14 residues. CDR1 SQVTM and CDR2 ANQGSEA come from the germline V gene. CDR3 sequence: CSVRLAGEGNEQFF. For the CDR3, the DNA is TGCAGCGTTAGACTAGCGGGGGAGGGCAATGAGCAGTTCTTC.

The rearrangement joins TRBV5-6 to TRBJ1-2; tentatively, D is TRBD1 (6 bases). Trimming stripped 5 bases from V and 2 bases from J, with 13 bases between. The CDR3 consists of 14 residues. CDR1 and CDR2 (germline): SGHDT, YYEEEE. CDR3 coding DNA: TGTGCCAGCAGTCAATGGCAGGGGAACTATGGCTACACCTTC. The encoded protein is CASSQWQGNYGYTF.

The chain has TRBV21-1 and TRBJ1-6. TRBV21-1 is a pseudogene. This CDR3 has 15 residues. In DNA, the CDR3 is TGTGCCAGCAGCGGCGGGACCCCCAGTAATTCACCCCTCCACTTT. It translates to CASSGGTPSNSPLHF.

The chain has TRBV7-9 and TRBJ2-5, with 13 bases lining up with TRBD2. V gave up 5 bases and J gave up 3 bases; unmatched junction bases: 12. This CDR3 comprises 18 residues. CDR1 and CDR2 from the germline V gene are SEHNR and FQNEAQ (reference sequence). In DNA form, the CDR3 reads TGTGCCAGCAGCATCGGGACTAGCGGGGTCAGCAGTAAAGAGACCCAGTACTTC. It is translated as CASSIGTSGVSSKETQYF.

This chain links TRBV6-5 with TRBJ1-4; 8 bases are a match to TRBD1. CDR1 is MNHEY and CDR2 is SVGAGI in the germline V gene. V shed 9 bases and J 5 bases; nucleotides not matched to a gene: 8. The CDR3 is 14 amino acids. DNA for the CDR3: TGTGCCAGTATTACAGGGGGGGGGAATGAAAAACTGTTTTTT. Its translation is CASITGGGNEKLFF.

The chain joins TRBV11-1 to TRBJ2-2; TRBD1 agrees at 7 bases. CDR1 is SGHAT and CDR2 is FQDESV in the germline V gene (reference sequence). J gave up 0 bases and V 6 bases, and 4 bases lay outside the gene matches. The CDR3 has 15 amino acids. CDR3 in amino acids: CASSVGQANTGELFF. DNA for the CDR3: TGTGCCAGCAGTGTCGGACAGGCGAACACCGGGGAGCTGTTTTTT.

The chain couples TRBV19 to TRBJ1-5; D unclear. CDR3 size: 13 residues. Germline-derived CDR1 and CDR2 are LNHDA and SQIVND (reference sequence). Trimming stripped 5 bases from V and 9 bases from J, with 14 bases between. The CDR3 bases are TGTGCCAGTAGTTCACAGACCTATTTGCCCCAGCATTTT. Translating gives CASSSQTYLPQHF.

The V and J genes are TRBV2 and TRBJ1-4; the match to TRBD1 covers 7 bases. The CDR3 length is 15 residues. The V and J ends lost 6 bases and 8 bases, in that order; junction bases with no gene match: 12. Germline CDR1 is SNHLY and CDR2 is FYNNEI. For the CDR3, the DNA is TGTGCCAGCAGGGATTCCTGGGACAGAAAAGAAAAACTGTTTTTT. Protein: CASRDSWDRKEKLFF. The full variable domain, with the rest looked up from reference TRBV2 and TRBJ1-4, is EPEVTQTPSHQVTQMGQEVILRCVPISNHLYFYWYRQILGQKVEFLVSFYNNEISEKSEIFDDQFSVERPDGSNFTLKIRSTKLEDSAMYFCASRDSWDRKEKLFFGSGTQLSVL.

This chain links TRBV5-4 with TRBJ2-3; tentative D call: TRBD1 (6 bases). V gave up 4 bases and J gave up 3 bases, with 27 bases separating them. The CDR3 extends over 19 amino acids. Germline CDR1 SGHNT, CDR2 YYREEE (reference sequence). CDR3 residues: CASSQGMSRRQGNTDTQYF. CDR3 DNA: TGTGCCAGCAGCCAGGGGATGTCAAGAAGGCAGGGGAATACAGATACGCAGTATTTT. The complete variable domain, with remaining parts taken from reference TRBV5-4 and TRBJ2-3, reads ETGVTQSPTHLIKTRGQQVTLRCSSQSGHNTVSWYQQALGQGPQFIFQYYREEENGRGNFPPRFSGLQFPNYSSELNVNALELDDSALYLCASSQGMSRRQGNTDTQYFGPGTRLTVL.

CDR3: CASSILQGASNQPQHF. For the CDR3, the DNA is TGTGCCAGTAGTATTTTACAGGGGGCAAGTAATCAGCCCCAGCATTTT. The V call is TRBV19, the J call TRBJ1-5; 9 nucleotides line up with TRBD1. This CDR3 is 16 amino acids long. The germline V gene has CDR1 LNHDA and CDR2 SQIVND (reference sequence). The V segment lost 3 bases and the J segment 4 bases; nucleotides outside the gene matches: 7.

The chain combines TRBV18 with TRBJ2-7; D unresolved. Germline CDR1 is KGHSH and CDR2 is LQKENI. Trimming pared 0 bases from V and 3 bases from J, leaving 6 bases between. CDR3 size: 13 residues. CDR3 sequence: CASSPPSGYEQYV. CDR3 DNA sequence: TGTGCCAGCTCACCACCGTCAGGCTACGAGCAGTACGTC.

The chain carries TRBV5-6 and TRBJ1-6, with 10 positions matching TRBD1. Germline V gene sequence: CDR1 SGHDT, CDR2 YYEEEE. The CDR3 loop spans 15 amino acids. Trimming at V came to 4 bases and at J to 7 bases, leaving 5 bases not matched to a gene. The CDR3 region is CASSPDRGRNSPLHF. In DNA, the CDR3 is TGTGCCAGCAGCCCCGACAGGGGGCGGAATTCACCCCTCCACTTT.

J is TRBJ2-2 and V is TRBV7-9; perhaps TRBD2 as D (5 bases). The CDR3 extends over 14 amino acids. Trimming stripped 6 bases from V and 4 bases from J, with 12 bases between. Germline V gene sequence: CDR1 SEHNR, CDR2 FQNEAQ (reference sequence). CDR3 sequence (DNA): TGTGCCAGCAGGCAGGACTCCCGCACCGGGGAGCTGTTTTTT. This translates into CASRQDSRTGELFF.

This clone was counted many times. Other nucleotide sequences in the sample specify the same CDR3. The genes are TRBV5-4 and TRBJ2-7; no clear D. CDR1 SGHNT and CDR2 YYREEE come from the germline V gene (reference sequence). Trimming pared 0 bases from V and 1 base from J, leaving 8 bases between. The CDR3 has 14 amino acids. CDR3 sequence (DNA): TGTGCCAGCAGCTTGGACAGCCAATCCTACGAGCAGTACTTC. This encodes CASSLDSQSYEQYF.

This clone was seen just once. The chain links TRBV3-1 (or the pseudogene TRBV3-2) to TRBJ1-5; no reliable D call. Germline CDR1 reads LGHDT; CDR2 reads YNNKEL (reference sequence). The CDR3 has 13 amino acids. Trimming left V 4 bases short and J 3 bases short, with 7 bases between. The CDR3: CASSRLNNQPQHF. The DNA for the CDR3 is TGTGCCAGCAGCCGACTGAACAATCAGCCCCAGCATTTT.

This chain uses TRBV3-1 (or the pseudogene TRBV3-2) with TRBJ1-6; D is unresolved. CDR1 LGHDT and CDR2 YNNKEL come from the germline V gene (reference sequence). V lost 2 bases and J lost 8, with 10 bases in between. This CDR3 contains 14 residues. CDR3 DNA sequence: TGTGCCAGCAGCCAACTAGCAGGTGATTCACCCCTCCACTTT. It encodes CASSQLAGDSPLHF.

The chain recombines TRBV5-1 with TRBJ2-1; 8 nucleotides line up with TRBD2. The CDR3 is 16 amino acids. J gave up 0 bases and V 1 base, and 3 bases lay outside the gene matches. The germline V gene encodes CDR1 SGHRS and CDR2 YFSETQ. The CDR3 nucleotides are TGCGCCAGCAGCTTGCCGGGGGGGCTCTCCTACAATGAGCAGTTCTTC. Protein product: CASSLPGGLSYNEQFF.